This record concerns one T cell receptor (beta chain) sequence. This sample was taken from a study of blood T cell repertoires in COVID-19. The overall study: Samples came from the United States, Italy and Spain, spanning acute and convalescent COVID-19. T cells, B-cell-depleted T cells, or PBMCs supplied cDNA or gDNA.

Germline values: CDR1 SEHNR, CDR2 FQNEAQ (reference sequence). The CDR3 loop spans 14 amino acids. The J segment lost 2 bases and the V segment lost 6 bases, leaving 7 bases of the junction unmatched. In the original processing: Amplified reference gene primers provided the basis for estimating nucleated cell counts. The table came from immunoSEQ multiplex PCR; TCRdb's copy has only in-frame clones and leaves some out. Clonal size and the V and J genes are those of that table, whereas D and trimming came from the DNA. The profile shows over 150,000 clones, 80% to 90% of them singletons. The sequence came from a man aged 40-55 years with acute or convalescent COVID-19. The sample comprised peripheral blood. The gene calls are TRBV7-9 and TRBJ2-7; TRBD1 agrees at 7 bases. This CDR3 is CASSRDSHTYEQYF. As DNA, the CDR3 is TGTGCCAGCAGTCGGGACAGCCATACCTACGAGCAGTACTTC.